What follows are 29 T cell receptor beta chains derived from one specimen sequenced in a study of blood T cell repertoires in COVID-19. Produced via immunoSEQ multiplex PCR; TCRdb's table is partial and in-frame only. The sample comprises tens of thousands of clones, roughly 88% of which are singletons, and about 4.7% rests with the top ten. What was sequenced was peripheral blood. The receptors derive from a human donor in a cohort sampled during active COVID-19.

This chain links TRBV30 with TRBJ2-5, with a possible D match to TRBD2 (6 bases). Germline loops: CDR1 GTSNPN, CDR2 SVGIG (reference sequence). This CDR3 has 14 residues. The V end was cut by 3 bases, the J end by 2 bases, with 13 bases between. The CDR3 spells CAWRRLAIQETQYF. The CDR3 DNA reads TGTGCCTGGAGGAGGCTAGCGATTCAAGAGACCCAGTACTTC.

This chain links TRBV2 with TRBJ2-7; TRBD2 matches 13 bases. The CDR3 spans 16 residues. Germline V CDR1 and CDR2: SNHLY, FYNNEI. The V and J ends lost 5 bases and 6 bases, in that order; junction bases with no gene match: 10. The CDR3 nucleotides read TGTGCCAGCAGTCAGGGACTAGCGGGACCTTATCTCGAGCAGTACTTC. This gives the protein CASSQGLAGPYLEQYF.

V is TRBV2 and J is TRBJ1-2, with no clear D. The CDR3 is 12 amino acids. Trimming pared 2 bases from V and 8 bases from J, leaving 9 bases between. Looked up from germline, CDR1 is SNHLY and CDR2 is FYNNEI. The CDR3 sequence is CASSERPQGYTF. The CDR3 DNA sequence: TGTGCCAGCAGTGAACGGCCACAGGGCTACACCTTC.

This chain uses TRBV6-5 with TRBJ2-7; tentatively, D is TRBD1 (6 bases). The CDR3 is 12 residues long. Trimming removed 4 bases from V and 8 bases from J, with 12 bases in between. Germline CDR1 MNHEY, CDR2 SVGAGI. The CDR3 sequence is CASSSQGNKQYF. DNA for the CDR3: TGTGCCAGCAGTTCCCAGGGGAACAAGCAGTACTTC.

The gene calls are TRBV10-2 and TRBJ1-5, with TRBD1 matching 10 bases. CDR1 WSHSY and CDR2 SAAADI come from the germline V gene. The trim removed 6 bases at V and 9 bases at J, leaving 8 bases unmatched. This CDR3 region has 14 residues. CDR3 in amino acids: CASRGTGAAGPQHF. CDR3 sequence (DNA): TGCGCCAGCAGGGGGACAGGGGCGGCTGGGCCCCAGCATTTT.

The chain links TRBV5-1 to TRBJ2-1, with 11 bases matching TRBD2. CDR3 length: 17 amino acids. Germline trimming cut 5 bases from V and 3 bases from J; bases unmatched to any gene: 10. Germline V gene lookup returns CDR1 SGHRS and CDR2 YFSETQ. This CDR3 reads CASRRVPGTSGYNEQFF. The CDR3, as DNA: TGCGCCAGCAGGAGGGTCCCTGGGACTAGCGGCTACAATGAGCAGTTCTTC.

As regards this clone: The junction and the germline gene differ at one end; a read error may be behind it. This chain joins TRBV5-1 and TRBJ2-4; maybe TRBD2 (6 bases). The CDR3 sequence is 12 residues long. Looked up from germline, CDR1 is SGHRS and CDR2 is YFSETQ. CDR3 in DNA: TGCGCCAGCAGTTTGGACGGGGGAGTTCAGTACTTC. Translating it yields CASSLDGGVQYF.

The rearrangement uses TRBV11-2 and TRBJ2-2; D ambiguous. CDR1 and CDR2 from the germline V gene are SGHAT and FQNNGV. There are 15 residues in the CDR3. V lost 1 base and J lost 5, with 11 bases in between. As DNA, the CDR3 is TGTGCCAGCAGCTTAGTAACTTGGTCTACCGGGGAGCTGTTTTTT. Protein sequence: CASSLVTWSTGELFF.

The rearrangement uses TRBV28 and TRBJ2-7; D is possibly TRBD2 (5 bases). V was cut by 6 bases and J by 0 bases, with 12 bases left in between. This CDR3 region has 14 residues. In germline, CDR1 is MDHEN, CDR2 SYDVKM. The CDR3 spells CASSSPSTSYEQYF. CDR3 bases: TGTGCCAGCAGCTCCCCTAGCACCTCCTACGAGCAGTACTTC.

The CDR3: CASSPGGEQFF. The CDR3 DNA is TGTGCCAGCAGCCCAGGGGGTGAGCAGTTCTTC. J is TRBJ2-1 and V is TRBV12-3 or TRBV12-4; 7 bases fit TRBD1. V was clipped by 6 bases and J by 9 bases; unmatched bases: 2. This CDR3 has 11 residues.

This clone has just a few counts. This chain joins TRBV7-2 and TRBJ1-4; D is perhaps TRBD1 (6 bases). Germline CDR1 is SGHTA and CDR2 is FQGNSA. The CDR3 sequence is 15 residues long. V was pared by 3 bases and J by 4 bases, with 12 bases between. The CDR3, as DNA: TGTGCCAGCAGCTTGTCACAGGGCGGTAATGAAAAACTGTTTTTT. Protein product: CASSLSQGGNEKLFF.

This chain links TRBV2 with TRBJ2-1; TRBD2 matches 7 bases. The germline V gene has CDR1 SNHLY and CDR2 FYNNEI. The CDR3 length is 14 residues. J gave up 8 bases and V 5 bases, and 9 bases lay outside the gene matches. The DNA for the CDR3 is TGTGCCAGCAGTTTCCGCGGGAGTATCCATGAGCAGTTCTTC. It translates to CASSFRGSIHEQFF.

CDR3 sequence: CASSQVLAAGSGANVLTF. DNA for the CDR3: TGTGCCAGCAGCCAAGTCCTAGCTGCTGGCTCTGGGGCCAACGTCCTGACTTTC. The chain is built from TRBV4-2 and TRBJ2-6; D possibly corresponds to TRBD2 (5 bases). The CDR3 runs to 18 residues. Trimming removed 1 base at V and 0 bases at J, with 13 bases between. Germline V gives CDR1 LGHNA, CDR2 YNFKEQ.

The chain carries TRBV28 and TRBJ2-1, with D perhaps matching TRBD2 (5 bases). The CDR3 sequence is 15 residues long. The V gene's germline CDR1 is MDHEN and CDR2 SYDVKM. Trimming took off 2 bases at V and 6 bases at J, with 14 bases between the two ends. The CDR3 DNA reads as TGTGCCAGCAGTTTAATTGGGGAGAGCAGCAATGAGCAGTTCTTC. Translation: CASSLIGESSNEQFF.

V usage is TRBV11-2 and J usage is TRBJ2-7, with a possible D match to TRBD2 (6 bases). The CDR3 is 13 residues long. The V end was cut by 7 bases, the J end by 7 bases, with 17 bases between. Germline V gives CDR1 SGHAT, CDR2 FQNNGV. CDR3 loop: CASNSAGREEQYF. The CDR3 DNA follows: TGTGCCAGCAACTCGGCAGGGCGGGAAGAGCAGTACTTC.

Only a few counts were recorded for this clone. The gene calls are TRBV18 and TRBJ1-2; D gene ambiguous. Germline V CDR1 and CDR2: KGHSH, LQKENI. The CDR3 totals 13 residues. V lost 10 bases and J 6 bases, leaving 18 bases between the germline ends. CDR3: CATHGEAVDGYTF. The CDR3 nucleotides are TGTGCCACCCACGGAGAGGCAGTTGATGGCTACACCTTC. Combining the CDR3 with reference TRBV18 and TRBJ1-2 gives the whole variable domain NAGVMQNPRHLVRRRGQEARLRCSPMKGHSHVYWYRQLPEEGLKFMVYLQKENIIDESGMPKERFSAEFPKEGPSILRIQQVVRGDSAAYFCATHGEAVDGYTFGSGTRLTVV.

The chain joins TRBV6-6 to TRBJ2-7; 8 bases map to TRBD2. With V trimmed by 9 bases and J by 2 bases, 9 bases remained unmatched. CDR3 length: 14 residues. Per germline, CDR1 MNHNY and CDR2 SVGAGI (reference sequence). The CDR3 spells CASGAGGPPYEQYF. The CDR3 coding sequence is TGTGCCAGTGGGGCGGGAGGCCCCCCCTACGAGCAGTACTTC.

The chain combines TRBV14 with TRBJ1-1, with no clear D. CDR1 SGHDN and CDR2 FVKESK come from the germline V gene. The CDR3 runs to 13 residues. Trimming removed 5 bases from V and 3 bases from J, with 10 bases in between. The CDR3 reads CASSKTGYTEAFF. The CDR3 nucleotides read TGTGCCAGCAGCAAGACCGGGTACACTGAAGCTTTCTTT.

The chain recombines TRBV4-1 with TRBJ2-7; 9 bases fit TRBD1. V dropped 3 bases and J dropped 0; count of bases not matched to a gene: 6. The CDR3 runs 16 residues. The germline V gene has CDR1 MGHRA and CDR2 YSYEKL. The chain's CDR3 is CASSHTGTGSSYEQYF. The CDR3 nucleotides are TGCGCCAGCAGCCATACCGGGACAGGGAGCTCCTACGAGCAGTACTTC.

This rearrangement joins TRBV5-5 to TRBJ2-7; D is undetermined. CDR3 length: 12 amino acids. V was cut by 1 base and J by 3 bases, with 5 bases left in between. Germline CDR1 is SGHKS and CDR2 is YYEKEE (reference sequence). The CDR3 here is CASSLLDYEQYF. As DNA, the CDR3 is TGTGCCAGCAGCTTGCTAGACTACGAGCAGTACTTC. Based on the CDR3 plus reference TRBV5-5 and TRBJ2-7, the full variable domain is DAGVTQSPTHLIKTRGQQVTLRCSPISGHKSVSWYQQVLGQGPQFIFQYYEKEERGRGNFPDRFSARQFPNYSSELNVNALLLGDSALYLCASSLLDYEQYFGPGTRLTVT.

The rearrangement links TRBV4-1 to TRBJ2-1, with 7 bases fitting TRBD2. Per germline, CDR1 MGHRA and CDR2 YSYEKL. The CDR3 is made up of 16 amino acids. The V segment lost 1 base and the J segment 0 bases; nucleotides outside the gene matches: 3. The CDR3 spells CASSQVGGGSYNEQFF. The CDR3 DNA is TGCGCCAGCAGCCAAGTTGGGGGGGGCTCCTACAATGAGCAGTTCTTC.

The genes are TRBV11-2 and TRBJ2-7, with 11 bases fitting TRBD2. After removal of 2 bases from V and 1 base from J, the junction contained 4 bases not matched to a gene. The CDR3 runs to 16 residues. CDR1 is SGHAT and CDR2 is FQNNGV in the germline V gene. As DNA, the CDR3 is TGTGCCAGCAGCTTACGGACTAGCGGGCTTTCCTACGAGCAGTACTTC. Translating gives CASSLRTSGLSYEQYF.

V gene TRBV5-1 combines with J gene TRBJ2-1; 10 nucleotides agree with TRBD2. The germline V gene has CDR1 SGHRS and CDR2 YFSETQ. V lost 0 bases to trimming and J lost 3 bases; unmatched junction nucleotides: 12. The CDR3 spans 19 residues. The CDR3 region has the DNA TGCGCCAGCAGCTTGGTCGTCCCAGCGGGAGGGCCCGACTACAATGAGCAGTTCTTC. It translates to CASSLVVPAGGPDYNEQFF. Looking up the rest from reference TRBV5-1 and TRBJ2-1 gives the full variable domain: KAGVTQTPRYLIKTRGQQVTLSCSPISGHRSVSWYQQTPGQGLQFLFEYFSETQRNKGNFPGRFSGRQFSNSRSEMNVSTLELGDSALYLCASSLVVPAGGPDYNEQFFGPGTRLTVL.

The rearrangement uses TRBV3-1 (or the pseudogene TRBV3-2) and TRBJ2-1; TRBD2 aligns across 10 bases. Germline V lookup: CDR1 LGHDT, CDR2 YNNKEL (reference sequence). The CDR3 extends over 14 amino acids. Trimming cost V 1 base and J 9 bases; bases outside gene matches: 3. CDR3 residues: CASSQGIAGGEQFF. DNA for the CDR3: TGTGCCAGCAGCCAAGGGATAGCGGGAGGTGAGCAGTTCTTC.

This chain joins TRBV7-2 and TRBJ2-2; 10 positions match TRBD2. CDR3 length equals 16 residues. CDR1 SGHTA and CDR2 FQGNSA come from the germline V gene. V lost 5 bases, J lost 3 bases, and 6 bases stayed unmatched. CDR3 protein: CASSITSGVDTGELFF. The CDR3 DNA sequence: TGTGCCAGCAGCATTACTAGCGGGGTTGACACCGGGGAGCTGTTTTTT.

This clone was counted between two and nine times. The chain combines TRBV28 with TRBJ1-5; 7 bases are shared with TRBD1. J lost 3 bases, V lost 4 bases, and 6 bases had no gene match. Germline V gene sequence: CDR1 MDHEN, CDR2 SYDVKM. CDR3 size: 15 residues. The CDR3 DNA follows: TGTGCCAGCAGTTCAGGGGGACACTCCAATCAGCCCCAGCATTTT. The encoded protein is CASSSGGHSNQPQHF. Based on the CDR3 plus reference TRBV28 and TRBJ1-5, the full variable domain is DVKVTQSSRYLVKRTGEKVFLECVQDMDHENMFWYRQDPGLGLRLIYFSYDVKMKEKGDIPEGYSVSREKKERFSLILESASTNQTSMYLCASSSGGHSNQPQHFGDGTRLSIL.

The chain couples TRBV11-2 to TRBJ1-6; 7 nucleotides line up with TRBD1. The CDR3 loop spans 17 amino acids. Trimming took 0 bases from V and 7 from J; bases not matched to a gene: 9. The germline CDR1 and CDR2 sequences are SGHAT and FQNNGV. In DNA form, the CDR3 reads TGTGCCAGCAGCTTAGATTTGGCAGGGGGTAAAAATTCACCCCTCCACTTT. It specifies CASSLDLAGGKNSPLHF.

This clone was found once. The chain links TRBV10-3 to TRBJ2-3; a possible D gene is TRBD2 (6 bases). V shed 7 bases and J shed 2 bases, with 10 bases lying between them. The length of the CDR3 is 13 residues. The germline V gene has CDR1 ENHRY and CDR2 SYGVKD. The CDR3 DNA reads TGTGCCATCACCGCGCGGGACACAGATACGCAGTATTTT. It encodes CAITARDTDTQYF.

The rearrangement links TRBV9 to TRBJ2-1, with 9 positions matching TRBD2. There are 16 residues in the CDR3. The trim removed 3 bases at V and 3 bases at J, leaving 7 bases unmatched. Looked up from germline, CDR1 is SGDLS and CDR2 is YYNGEE. CDR3 DNA sequence: TGTGCCAGCAGCGCCCTACCGACTAGCGGCTACAATGAGCAGTTCTTC. Protein: CASSALPTSGYNEQFF.